Listed below are T cell receptor beta chains from one sample, sequenced in a study of immune characterization of retroperitoneal liposarcoma. TCRdb passed the PCR reads through MiXCR, listing each CDR3 protein once. The sample has roughly 10,000 distinct CDR3 sequences; 25% to 30% are singletons. The sample consisted of tumor tissue. These receptors all stem from a male donor with retroperitoneal liposarcoma. The CDR3 runs from the conserved cysteine through the conserved F or W. The D gene is left open where the match is weak. The listing skips clone size in some rows; elsewhere it reads once, few, many or a size class.

-	-	TRBV6-6	TRBJ2-7	CASSYSEAVSSYEQYF	TGTGCCAGCAGTTACTCAGAAGCGGTTAGCTCCTACGAGCAGTACTTC
once	TRBD2	TRBV12-3/TRBV12-4	TRBJ2-1	CASSAGLAGNNEQFF	TGTGCCAGCAGTGCGGGACTAGCGGGGAACAATGAGCAGTTCTTC
many	TRBD1	TRBV6-1	TRBJ1-1	CASSGFGTDTEAFF	TGTGCCAGCAGTGGGTTCGGGACAGACACTGAAGCTTTCTTT
many	TRBD2	TRBV6-1	TRBJ2-1	CASSSTSGASYEQFF	TGTGCCAGCAGCTCTACTAGCGGAGCCTCCTACGAGCAGTTCTTC
many	-	TRBV7-8	TRBJ2-1	CASSLQSRSYEQFF	TGTGCCAGCAGCTTACAGAGCCGCTCCTACGAGCAGTTCTTC
many	TRBD1	TRBV6-1	TRBJ2-7	CASSVRDRVYEQYF	TGTGCCAGCAGTGTAAGGGACAGGGTCTACGAGCAGTACTTC
-	-	TRBV12-3/TRBV12-4	TRBJ2-2	CASSLRQNTGELFF	TGTGCCAGCAGTTTGCGACAGAACACCGGGGAGCTGTTTTTT
many	-	TRBV6-6	TRBJ2-7	CASSYTGNYEQYF	TGTGCCAGCAGTTACACAGGGAACTACGAGCAGTACTTC
large	TRBD1	TRBV6-1	TRBJ2-5	CATDRTGKETQYF	TGTGCCACCGACCGGACAGGGAAAGAGACCCAGTACTTC
-	-	TRBV7-8	TRBJ2-5	CASSLGRETQYF	TGTGCCAGCAGCTTAGGTCGGGAGACCCAGTACTTC
few	-	TRBV11-2	TRBJ1-6	CASSWNSNSPLHF	TGTGCCAGCAGCTGGAACAGTAATTCACCCCTCCACTTT
few	TRBD1	TRBV6-4	TRBJ2-1	CASSVQGAWQNEQFF	TGTGCCAGCAGTGTGCAGGGGGCATGGCAAAATGAGCAGTTCTTC
-	-	TRBV6-1	TRBJ2-5	CASIRGGAYNEQYF	TGTGCCAGCATACGAGGGGGGGCCTACAATGAGCAGTACTTC
-	-	TRBV6-1	TRBJ2-4	CASRDAFNEQYF	TGTGCCAGCAGGGACGCCTTCAATGAGCAGTACTTC
few	-	TRBV12-3/TRBV12-4	TRBJ2-4	CASSLTSMNEQYF	TGTGCCAGCAGTTTAACTAGCATGAATGAGCAGTACTTC
many	-	TRBV10-3	TRBJ2-3	CAINTRLADTQYF	TGTGCCATCAATACTAGGCTGGCAGATACGCAGTATTTT
medium-sized	-	TRBV6-1	TRBJ2-1	CASSEGWGVSYNEQFF	TGTGCCAGCAGTGAGGGGTGGGGCGTATCCTACAATGAGCAGTTCTTC
-	-	TRBV6-1	TRBJ2-7	CASSDPGHPGNEQYF	TGTGCCAGCAGTGATCCGGGACACCCAGGAAACGAGCAGTACTTC
many	-	TRBV11-1	TRBJ2-1	CASSLVWGPGNEQFF	TGTGCCAGCAGCTTAGTATGGGGACCAGGCAATGAGCAGTTCTTC
few	-	TRBV7-6	TRBJ1-6	CASSLGGRQNSPLHF	TGTGCCAGCAGCTTAGGTGGCAGACAGAATTCACCCCTCCACTTT
medium-sized	TRBD2	TRBV6-1	TRBJ2-3	CASRLSLTSGTDTQYF	TGTGCCAGCAGACTCTCCTTGACTAGCGGGACAGATACGCAGTATTTT
few	TRBD1	TRBV28	TRBJ2-7	CATITGGAHEQYF	TGTGCCACCATTACAGGGGGCGCCCACGAGCAGTACTTC
few	TRBD1	TRBV12-3/TRBV12-4	TRBJ2-7	CASTHVDRVEQYF	TGTGCCAGCACTCACGTGGACAGGGTCGAGCAGTACTTC
medium-sized	TRBD2	TRBV7-2	TRBJ2-1	CASSLASSGSSYSYEQFF	TGTGCCAGCAGCTTAGCTTCTAGCGGGAGTTCCTACTCCTACGAGCAGTTCTTC
few	-	TRBV27	TRBJ2-1	CASSPPRGEQFF	TGTGCCAGCAGTCCGCCCAGGGGCGAGCAGTTCTTC
medium-sized	TRBD2	TRBV12-3/TRBV12-4	TRBJ2-1	CASSHLAGGYEQFF	TGTGCCAGCAGTCACCTAGCGGGGGGATATGAGCAGTTCTTC
-	TRBD1	TRBV6-1	TRBJ2-7	CASSEGWTGIYEQYF	TGTGCCAGCAGTGAAGGGTGGACAGGGATTTACGAGCAGTACTTC
medium-sized	TRBD2	TRBV11-2	TRBJ2-1	CASSPKSSGRAREQFF	TGTGCCAGCAGCCCTAAGAGTAGCGGGAGGGCCCGCGAGCAGTTCTTC
medium-sized	-	TRBV7-2	TRBJ2-5	CASSLEDWRGTQYF	TGTGCCAGCAGCTTAGAGGATTGGCGGGGGACCCAGTACTTC
-	TRBD1	TRBV4-1	TRBJ2-6	CASSQETGGSGANVLTF	TGCGCCAGCAGCCAGGAGACAGGGGGCTCTGGGGCCAACGTCCTGACTTTC
-	TRBD2	TRBV7-2	TRBJ2-1	CASNPGTSGKNEQFF	TGTGCCAGCAACCCAGGGACTAGCGGGAAAAATGAGCAGTTCTTC
-	-	TRBV12-3/TRBV12-4	TRBJ2-7	CASSLGRLRGDF	TGTGCCAGCAGTTTGGGCAGACTACGTGGGGACTTC
once	-	TRBV7-6	TRBJ1-5	CASSLDTGFSNQPQHF	TGTGCCAGCAGCTTAGATACAGGGTTCAGCAATCAGCCCCAGCATTTT
few	TRBD2	TRBV11-3	TRBJ2-1	CASSLRASGQETQFF	TGTGCCAGCAGCTTAAGGGCTAGCGGGCAAGAGACCCAGTTCTTC
many	TRBD2	TRBV7-8	TRBJ2-1	CASSWAFGRAYEQFF	TGTGCCAGCAGCTGGGCCTTCGGGAGGGCCTACGAGCAGTTCTTC
-	TRBD1	TRBV24-1	TRBJ2-1	CATSDPGTGYNEQFF	TGTGCCACCAGTGATCCCGGGACAGGATACAATGAGCAGTTCTTC
many	TRBD1	TRBV6-1	TRBJ1-2	CASTFRGQGAPGYTF	TGTGCCAGCACATTCCGGGGACAGGGGGCTCCTGGCTACACCTTC
-	-	TRBV6-1	TRBJ2-1	CASSPSTRSYNEQFF	TGTGCCAGCAGTCCGTCTACTCGCTCCTACAATGAGCAGTTCTTC
few	TRBD2	TRBV7-6	TRBJ2-1	CASSLGFGREIYEQFF	TGTGCCAGCAGCTTAGGATTTGGGCGGGAGATCTACGAGCAGTTCTTC